The 24 T cell receptor beta chains below were found in one sample sequenced in a study of early T cells in non-severe SARS-CoV-2 infection. TCRdb fed the 5' RACE reads into MiXCR, producing one record per CDR3 protein. In the table there are 50,000 or so distinct CDR3 sequences, about 12% of which are singletons. Sequencing used whole blood. The receptors here all came from an adult who was a healthcare worker with PCR-confirmed SARS-CoV-2 infection or an uninfected control (not recorded which).

The chain employs TRBV7-8 and TRBJ2-1; tentative D call: TRBD2 (5 bases). Trimming cost V 8 bases and J 8 bases, with 10 bases left between them. CDR3 size: 11 residues. Per the germline V gene, CDR1 is SGHVS and CDR2 is FQNEAQ. The CDR3 loop is CASGPRDEQFF. The CDR3 nucleotides are TGTGCCAGCGGGCCGCGGGATGAGCAGTTCTTC.

This clonotype turned up a few times. The chain joins TRBV20-1 to TRBJ1-5; D is uncertain. From germline, CDR1 is DFQATT and CDR2 SNEGSKA (reference sequence). V dropped 1 base and J dropped 0 bases, with 10 bases sitting between them. This CDR3 comprises 15 residues. The CDR3 loop is CSARVTANSNQPQHF. CDR3 in DNA: TGCAGTGCTAGAGTAACTGCAAATAGCAATCAGCCCCAGCATTTT.

The chain joins TRBV27 to TRBJ2-1; no reliable D call. Germline-derived CDR1 and CDR2 are MNHEY and SMNVEV (reference sequence). The V and J ends lost 2 bases and 14 bases respectively, with 10 bases between them. This CDR3 has 11 amino acids. The CDR3 loop is CASSLGQREFF. In nucleotides, the CDR3 is TGTGCCAGCAGTTTAGGTCAGCGAGAGTTCTTC.

The genes are TRBV18 and TRBJ2-2; 14 nucleotides match TRBD2. The germline V gene has CDR1 KGHSH and CDR2 LQKENI. The ends lost 3 bases at V and 6 bases at J; junction bases unmatched: 3. This CDR3 region has 16 residues. The CDR3 here is CASSPGLAGAAGELFF. The DNA of the CDR3 is TGTGCCAGCTCACCGGGACTAGCGGGGGCCGCCGGGGAGCTGTTTTTT.

The J gene is TRBJ2-7, the V gene TRBV11-3; 9 bases agree with TRBD2. Germline lookup yields CDR1 SGHNT and CDR2 YENEEA. The CDR3 loop spans 13 amino acids. The ends lost 4 bases at V and 4 bases at J; junction bases unmatched: 2. The CDR3 sequence is CASSSGLAYEQYF. The CDR3 DNA follows: TGTGCCAGCAGCTCCGGACTAGCGTACGAGCAGTACTTC.

This clonotype came up a few times. The chain links TRBV4-1 to TRBJ2-1; the match to TRBD2 covers 10 bases. Trimming took 4 bases from V and 12 from J; bases not matched to a gene: 18. This CDR3 contains 17 residues. Per germline, CDR1 MGHRA and CDR2 YSYEKL. The CDR3 sequence: CASSRHFLAGEPPGQFF. The CDR3 DNA reads TGCGCCAGCAGCCGCCATTTTCTAGCGGGAGAGCCCCCCGGGCAGTTCTTC.

J is TRBJ2-3 and V is TRBV6-1, with 8 positions matching TRBD1. V lost 2 bases, J lost 4 bases, and 8 bases stayed unmatched. Per germline, CDR1 MNHNS and CDR2 SASEGT. The CDR3 length is 16 residues. The CDR3 bases are TGTGCCAGCAGTGAACTAACAGGGGGTGAGGCAGATACGCAGTATTTT. Encoded protein: CASSELTGGEADTQYF.

The V call is TRBV2, the J call TRBJ1-1, with 7 bases identical to TRBD1. This CDR3 comprises 15 residues. The V gene end was trimmed by 0 bases and the J gene end by 6 bases; junction bases not matched to a gene: 7. Per germline, CDR1 SNHLY and CDR2 FYNNEI. CDR3 bases: TGTGCCAGCAGTGAAGCGCTTGACAGGGCCGCTGAAGCTTTCTTT. As protein: CASSEALDRAAEAFF.

The table lists this clonotype with a few counts. This chain links TRBV6-2 or TRBV6-3 with TRBJ1-5; no definite D call. Germline V CDR1 and CDR2: MNHEY, SVGEGT. Trimming took 0 bases from V and 5 from J, leaving 8 bases between them. The CDR3 totals 14 residues. The CDR3 sequence is CASSYSSGYQPQHF. For the CDR3, the DNA is TGTGCCAGCAGTTACTCGTCGGGGTATCAGCCCCAGCATTTT.

This clonotype was seen at least ten times. V and J are TRBV20-1 and TRBJ1-2; 7 bases line up with TRBD1. The CDR3 has 15 amino acids. V lost 3 bases, J lost 4 bases, and 11 bases stayed unmatched. Germline-derived CDR1 and CDR2 are DFQATT and SNEGSKA (reference sequence). The CDR3 coding sequence is TGCAGTGCTAGTCACTCCAGGGGGTCTCCCTATGGCTACACCTTC. The encoded protein is CSASHSRGSPYGYTF.

The genes are TRBV19 and TRBJ2-3, with no clear D. The germline gives CDR1 LNHDA, CDR2 SQIVND (reference sequence). V was clipped by 3 bases and J by 8 bases, with 12 bases between them. The CDR3 has 13 residues. The CDR3 nucleotides read TGTGCCAGTAGTATTGCAGACGTGCGTACGCAGTATTTT. Protein: CASSIADVRTQYF.

The chain joins TRBV3-1 to TRBJ1-2; 11 bases match TRBD1. The CDR3 contains 17 residues. Germline CDR1 is LGHDT and CDR2 is YNNKEL (reference sequence). The V gene end was trimmed by 0 bases and the J gene end by 4 bases; junction bases not matched to a gene: 7. CDR3 nucleotides: TGTGCCAGCAGCCAAGACCACTCCGGGACAGGGGGCTATGGCTACACCTTC. This codes for CASSQDHSGTGGYGYTF. The whole variable domain, filled in from reference TRBV3-1 and TRBJ1-2, reads DTAVSQTPKYLVTQMGNDKSIKCEQNLGHDTMYWYKQDSKKFLKIMFSYNNKELIINETVPNRFSPKSPDKAHLNLHINSLELGDSAVYFCASSQDHSGTGGYGYTFGSGTRLTVV.

This clonotype has only a few counts. The rearrangement joins TRBV28 to TRBJ1-6, with D maybe TRBD1 (5 bases). The CDR3 extends over 14 amino acids. Germline assignment: CDR1 MDHEN and CDR2 SYDVKM. V was clipped by 4 bases and J by 8 bases, with 12 bases between them. DNA of the CDR3: TGTGCCAGCAGTTCGGGGACGGCCCATTCACCCCTCCACTTT. Amino acids: CASSSGTAHSPLHF. The whole variable domain, filled in from reference TRBV28 and TRBJ1-6, reads DVKVTQSSRYLVKRTGEKVFLECVQDMDHENMFWYRQDPGLGLRLIYFSYDVKMKEKGDIPEGYSVSREKKERFSLILESASTNQTSMYLCASSSGTAHSPLHFGNGTRLTVT.

This clonotype was found many times. The CDR3 spells CASSVEGIETQYF. CDR3 nucleotide sequence: TGTGCCAGCAGCGTAGAAGGGATAGAGACCCAGTACTTC. The chain is built from TRBV9 and TRBJ2-5; D call uncertain. Between the trimmed V and J ends, which lost 0 bases and 4 bases, there was a span of 7 bases. CDR1 SGDLS and CDR2 YYNGEE come from the germline V gene. The CDR3 totals 13 residues. Full variable domain (rest looked up from reference TRBV9 and TRBJ2-5): DSGVTQTPKHLITATGQRVTLRCSPRSGDLSVYWYQQSLDQGLQFLIQYYNGEERAKGNILERFSAQQFPDLHSELNLSSLELGDSALYFCASSVEGIETQYFGPGTRLLVL.

J is TRBJ2-5 and V is TRBV3-1; D is tentatively TRBD1 or TRBD2 (5 bases each). The V end lost 4 bases, the J end lost 3 bases, and 12 bases lay between the germline ends. Looked up from germline, CDR1 is LGHDT and CDR2 is YNNKEL (reference sequence). This CDR3 is 14 amino acids long. CDR3 residues: CASSLRDRKETQYF. For the CDR3, the DNA is TGTGCCAGCAGCCTCCGGGACCGGAAAGAGACCCAGTACTTC.

This clonotype was detected only a few times. The chain employs TRBV25-1 and TRBJ2-1, with 14 bases that match TRBD2. The ends lost 7 bases at V and 7 bases at J; junction bases unmatched: 3. CDR3 length: 14 residues. Germline CDR1 reads MGHDK; CDR2 reads SYGVNS. CDR3: CASTRLAGGNEQFF. CDR3 nucleotide sequence: TGTGCCAGCACTAGACTAGCGGGGGGGAATGAGCAGTTCTTC.

The V and J genes are TRBV19 and TRBJ2-2, with 8 bases fitting TRBD1. V shed 4 bases, J shed 1 base, and the junction held 5 bases outside the gene matches. This CDR3 comprises 16 residues. Germline V gives CDR1 LNHDA, CDR2 SQIVND (reference sequence). The CDR3 nucleotides read TGTGCCAGTAGTAGCTTCGGGACAGGGAACACCGGGGAGCTGTTTTTT. Translating it yields CASSSFGTGNTGELFF. The variable domain in full, with the rest retrieved from reference TRBV19 and TRBJ2-2, is DGGITQSPKYLFRKEGQNVTLSCEQNLNHDAMYWYRQDPGQGLRLIYYSQIVNDFQKGDIAEGYSVSREKKESFPLTVTSAQKNPTAFYLCASSSFGTGNTGELFFGEGSRLTVL.

The rearrangement joins TRBV20-1 to TRBJ2-7; 10 nucleotides line up with TRBD2. The CDR3 length is 14 residues. V lost 5 bases, J lost 4 bases, and 8 bases stayed unmatched. Germline assignment: CDR1 DFQATT and CDR2 SNEGSKA (reference sequence). In nucleotides, the CDR3 is TGCAGTGCTTCCCATAGCGGGGGGAAATACGAGCAGTACTTC. It codes for CSASHSGGKYEQYF.

This clonotype has ten or more counts. The gene calls are TRBV5-1 and TRBJ2-4; D possibly corresponds to TRBD2 (6 bases). CDR1 SGHRS and CDR2 YFSETQ come from the germline V gene. The CDR3 is made up of 14 amino acids. V lost 0 bases and J lost 5, with 9 bases in between. The CDR3 region is CASSLGGGENIQYF. CDR3 nucleotides: TGCGCCAGCAGCTTGGGAGGAGGGGAAAACATTCAGTACTTC.

This clonotype showed up just a few times. The chain employs TRBV10-3 and TRBJ2-1; possible D gene TRBD2, 7 bases. Trimming removed 9 bases from V and 2 bases from J, with 11 bases in between. The CDR3 is 13 amino acids. Germline V gene data show CDR1 as ENHRY and CDR2 as SYGVKD. In DNA form, the CDR3 reads TGTGCCATGTGGGGGGGCCCCTACAATGAGCAGTTCTTC. Its protein is CAMWGGPYNEQFF.

The V and J genes are TRBV6-6 and TRBJ1-1; D not resolved. The V gene lost 7 bases and the J gene lost 5 bases, with 17 bases spanning the gap. CDR1 MNHNY and CDR2 SVGAGI come from the germline V gene (reference sequence). The CDR3 has 14 amino acids. The CDR3 nucleotides are TGTGCCAGCACCCTAAACGGTTGGGATACTGAAGCTTTCTTT. Protein sequence: CASTLNGWDTEAFF.

Many counts were recorded for this clonotype. The CDR3: CATSEVGDTSGDIQYF. The CDR3 bases are TGTGCCACCAGTGAAGTTGGGGACACCTCCGGGGACATTCAGTACTTC. The rearrangement links TRBV24-1 to TRBJ2-4; possibly TRBD1 for D (6 bases). The V gene lost 4 bases and the J gene lost 8 bases, with 20 bases spanning the gap. This CDR3 is 16 amino acids long. Germline V gene sequence: CDR1 KGHDR, CDR2 SFDVKD.

Many counts were recorded for this clonotype. The gene calls are TRBV20-1 and TRBJ2-1; the D gene is possibly TRBD2 (6 bases). Trimming removed 6 bases at V and 6 bases at J, with 12 bases between. The CDR3 is 12 residues long. Germline V lookup: CDR1 DFQATT, CDR2 SNEGSKA (reference sequence). The CDR3 region has the DNA TGCAGTGCCAAGGACTACTCCAATGAGCAGTTCTTC. Its translation: CSAKDYSNEQFF.

The chain recombines TRBV27 with TRBJ2-3; D is unresolved. Germline-derived CDR1 and CDR2 are MNHEY and SMNVEV (reference sequence). V lost 2 bases to trimming and J lost 4 bases, with 13 bases between them. The CDR3 is 15 residues long. The CDR3 region is CASSLGAVSPDTQYF. CDR3 nucleotides: TGTGCCAGCAGTTTAGGTGCAGTATCCCCAGATACGCAGTATTTT.